Listed below are T cell receptor beta chains from one sample, sequenced in a study of blood T cell repertoires in COVID-19. The repertoire was sequenced with immunoSEQ multiplex PCR; TCRdb's copy has only in-frame clones and lacks some. The sample shows under 200,000 clones, about four fifths of them seen only once. Sequenced input: peripheral blood. Source of these receptors: a man in his 70s with active or convalescent COVID-19. Both conserved end residues are part of each CDR3. D genes are given only for firm matches. The size entry is marked missing in some rows and otherwise reads once, few, many or a size class.

D	V	J	size	DNA	CDR3
.	TRBV2	TRBJ2-5	.	TGTGCCAGCACCCTTTACCAAGAGACCCAGTACTTC	CASTLYQETQYF
.	TRBV5-1	TRBJ2-2	.	TGCGCCAGCAGCTTACCACAGGGGAACACCGGGGAGCTGTTTTTT	CASSLPQGNTGELFF
.	TRBV11-1	TRBJ1-3	.	TGTGCCAGCAGCTCAAGGACTGTTATTTCTGGAAACACCATATATTTT	CASSSRTVISGNTIYF
.	TRBV27	TRBJ1-1	.	TGTGCCAGCAGTTTCGACAGGAACACTGAAGCTTTCTTT	CASSFDRNTEAFF
.	TRBV3-1/TRBV3-2	TRBJ1-1	.	TGTGCCAGCAGCCAAGGTTGGCGGGGGGCGATCACTGAAGCTTTCTTT	CASSQGWRGAITEAFF
TRBD1	TRBV27	TRBJ2-7	.	TGTGCCAGCAGTTTTAAGACAGGGTGGTACGAGCAGTACTTC	CASSFKTGWYEQYF
.	TRBV11-3	TRBJ2-2	.	TGTGCCAGCAGCTTTTCAGGGACCGGGGAGCTGTTTTTT	CASSFSGTGELFF
.	TRBV7-9	TRBJ2-7	.	TGTGCCAGCAGCTTAAACCTAGACGGAAAGTACTTC	CASSLNLDGKYF
TRBD2	TRBV9	TRBJ2-3	.	TGTGCCAGCAGCCTGGGACTAGCGGAAAGCACAGATACGCAGTATTTT	CASSLGLAESTDTQYF
TRBD1	TRBV6-1	TRBJ1-2	few	TGTGCCAGCAGTGAAGATTGGACAGGGCCCTATGGCTACACCTTC	CASSEDWTGPYGYTF
TRBD1	TRBV29-1	TRBJ1-1	.	TGCAGCGTTGAGGGACAGGCTGCTAGACAAGCTTTCTTT	CSVEGQAARQAFF
.	TRBV19	TRBJ2-6	.	TGTGCCAGTAGTCCGGGCTCTGGGGCCAACGTCCTGACTTTC	CASSPGSGANVLTF
TRBD1	TRBV5-1	TRBJ2-1	.	TGCGCCAGCAGCTTTCGGACAGGGGAGGGTGAGCAGTTCTTC	CASSFRTGEGEQFF